This T cell receptor (beta chain) was retrieved from a study of blood T cell repertoires in COVID-19. Study-level background: The United States, Italy and Spain supplied acute and convalescent COVID-19 samples. PBMCs, B-cell-depleted T cells, or T cells provided the cDNA or gDNA that made up the material.

The CDR3 length is 18 residues. This clone was detected once. Authors' processing steps: Reference gene primers were amplified, and this amplification served to estimate nucleated cell counts. Some clones are missing from TCRdb's copy, which holds only in-frame ones; the method was immunoSEQ multiplex PCR. V and J calls and clone size are copied from that table; D and trimming were computed from the DNA. The sample contains around 250,000 clones, about 86% of which appear only once. J is TRBJ2-1 and V is TRBV21-1; TRBD1, the D gene given by the table, was not confirmed from the DNA. TRBV21-1 is shown as a pseudogene. This TCR came from a man aged 55 to 70 with acute or convalescent COVID-19. Sequences were obtained from peripheral blood. CDR3 in amino acids: CASSNLISGTGLPNEQFF. DNA of the CDR3: TGTGCCAGCAGCAACTTAATTTCCGGGACAGGGCTGCCGAATGAGCAGTTCTTC.